This T cell receptor (beta chain) was captured by sequencing in a study of metastatic and nonmetastatic thyroid tumors. For the study at large: Repertoire comparison spanned blood and tumor or nodule tissue of malignant and benign thyroid patients.

The CDR3 covers 15 residues. Trimming cost V 0 bases and J 5 bases, with 13 bases left between them. CDR1 LNHDA and CDR2 SQIVND come from the germline V gene (reference sequence). Per the original methods: The study built a papillary thyroid cancer distant-metastasis classifier from CDR3 differences across clinicopathological groups. MiXCR was used by TCRdb to re-call the PCR reads. TCRdb, not the original authors, processed these V and J calls. The sample comprises approximately 16,000 clones, about 12% of which are singletons, and approximately 16% rests with the top ten. Patients were all untreated before their thyroid surgery. This clone was recorded many times. Its antigen is still unknown. Study-wide points: Within blood and tumor, benign nodules reportedly had significantly lower TCR beta diversity than malignant thyroid tumors did.

This TCR was recovered from a female donor with papillary thyroid cancer or a benign thyroid nodule (not recorded which). Some clones in this sample may be carry-over from other donors' samples. The V gene is TRBV19, the J gene TRBJ1-1; D is unresolved. The source material was tumor tissue. The CDR3, as DNA: TGTGCCAGTAGTATAGATCAAATGGCGGGGACTGAAGCTTTCTTT. It encodes CASSIDQMAGTEAFF.